These T cell receptor beta chains were read from a single sample in a study of cytomegalovirus exposure and HLA in healthy donors. TCRdb keeps only in-frame clones here, not all; method: immunoSEQ multiplex PCR. This sample carries about 96,000 clones, 79% of them seen once, and the ten largest clones take 2.5% to 3%. Sequencing used PBMCs. Receptor source: a man aged 25 to 40 in good health and CMV-seronegative. Each CDR3 is given with its conserved first and last residue. The D gene is left open where the match is weak. Some rows have no size entry. The others give once, few or many, or a class for an expanded clone.

clone size,D gene,J gene,V gene,CDR3 protein,CDR3 DNA
NA,TRBD2,TRBJ2-5,TRBV6-1,CASSEGVSGRQETQYF,TGTGCCAGCAGTGAAGGGGTTAGCGGGCGACAAGAGACCCAGTACTTC
NA,TRBD2,TRBJ2-3,TRBV2,CASSEAGIVAGGYF,TGTGCCAGCAGTGAAGCGGGCATCGTGGCGGGAGGGTATTTT
NA,TRBD2,TRBJ2-3,TRBV12-5,CASGLFGVAGTTSTDTQYF,TGTGCTAGTGGTTTGTTCGGGGTAGCGGGGACGACTAGCACAGATACGCAGTATTTT
NA,NA,TRBJ1-1,TRBV4-1,CASSQDRDTGEAFF,TGCGCCAGCAGCCAAGATCGGGACACTGGTGAAGCTTTCTTT
NA,NA,TRBJ1-5,TRBV27,CASSLSWGGGQPQHF,TGTGCCAGCAGTTTAAGTTGGGGAGGAGGTCAGCCCCAGCATTTT
once,TRBD2,TRBJ2-7,TRBV7-2,CASRATSGGPYEQYF,TGTGCCAGCAGGGCAACTAGCGGGGGCCCCTACGAGCAGTACTTC
NA,NA,TRBJ2-1,TRBV27,CASSSPSLDRYNEQFF,TGTGCCAGCAGTTCACCTTCCCTCGACAGATACAATGAGCAGTTCTTC
NA,NA,TRBJ1-1,TRBV18,CASSPIRGENTEAFF,TGTGCCAGCTCACCGATCAGGGGAGAGAACACTGAAGCTTTCTTT
NA,TRBD1,TRBJ1-1,TRBV5-1,CASSSGGLRTEAFF,TGCGCCAGCAGCTCAGGGGGCCTCAGGACTGAAGCTTTCTTT
NA,TRBD2,TRBJ2-3,TRBV9,CASNIAGGTDTQYF,TGTGCCAGCAACATAGCGGGGGGCACAGATACGCAGTATTTT
NA,TRBD2,TRBJ2-7,TRBV28,CASAKGLAGYEQYF,TGTGCCAGCGCCAAGGGACTAGCGGGATACGAGCAGTACTTC
NA,NA,TRBJ1-2,TRBV5-1,CASSLSNSGVAPLGYTF,TGCGCCAGCAGCTTAAGCAATTCGGGCGTAGCGCCGCTTGGCTACACCTTC
NA,NA,TRBJ1-1,TRBV5-4,CASSLAGVRNTEAFF,TGTGCCAGCAGCTTGGCGGGGGTCAGGAACACTGAAGCTTTCTTT
NA,NA,TRBJ1-2,TRBV2,CASSGDTTNYGYTF,TGTGCCAGCAGTGGGGACACTACTAACTATGGCTACACCTTC
NA,TRBD1,TRBJ1-1,TRBV5-1,CASSYTSGTGNTEAFF,TGCGCCAGCAGTTATACTTCCGGGACAGGGAACACTGAAGCTTTCTTT
NA,NA,TRBJ1-1,TRBV12-5,CASGAGRFNTEAFF,TGTGCTAGTGGGGCGGGACGATTTAACACTGAAGCTTTCTTT
NA,NA,TRBJ1-2,TRBV6-1,CASSVRTARGYTF,TGTGCCAGCAGTGTTAGGACTGCGAGAGGCTACACCTTC
NA,NA,TRBJ1-1,TRBV27,CASSFTGRGYTEAFF,TGTGCCAGCAGTTTTACGGGTAGGGGCTACACTGAAGCTTTCTTT